This entry is about one T cell receptor beta chain. CD45RO-negative CD8 cells positively selected for CCR7 made up the naive population, which excluded terminally differentiated effector memory CD45RA+ cells. Profiling relied on immunoSEQ multiplex PCR, and the TCRdb table lists in-frame clones only, not all of them. The top ten hold less than 2% of the sample, which has around 1,900,000 clones, just under 95% seen once. This record belongs to a study of shared clonotypes between healthy human individuals. V gave up 1 base and J gave up 3 bases, with 9 bases separating them. CDR1 is SGHTA, CDR2 FQGTGA, per germline. The CDR3 spans 15 residues.

The chain uses TRBV7-3 and TRBJ2-2; the D is unclear. The sequence derives from a man between 18 and 29 years old in good health. Some clones in this sample may be carry-over from other donors' samples. Material for sequencing was naive CD8+ T cells from PBMCs. The CDR3 reads CASSLNNGYTGELFF. The CDR3 DNA sequence: TGTGCCAGCAGCTTAAATAACGGATACACCGGGGAGCTGTTTTTT.